One and the same sample provided the 3 T cell receptor beta chains below, sequenced in a study of T-cell reconstitution after alpha-beta-depleted transplantation in children. Unique molecular identifiers were used to barcode this TCRbeta library. TCRdb fed the PCR reads into MiXCR, producing one record per CDR3 protein. The data show about 280,000 distinct CDR3 sequences, 9.5% to 13% seen once. Sequencing was performed on peripheral blood, taken 180 days after TCRalphabeta/CD19-depleted stem cell transplant. Source of these receptors: a male patient aged 2 to 9 who had a stem cell transplant for chronic granulomatous disease, so the T cells may come from the graft donor.

This clonotype has a count of ten or more. The chain uses TRBV12-3 or TRBV12-4 and TRBJ2-2; 14 positions agree with TRBD2. After removal of 4 bases from V and 6 bases from J, the junction contained 4 bases not matched to a gene. The CDR3 covers 16 residues. CDR3 sequence (DNA): TGTGCCAGCAGTTCCGGACTAGCGGGGGGTTCCGGGGAGCTGTTTTTT. Its protein is CASSSGLAGGSGELFF.

This clonotype was seen at least ten times. V is TRBV4-2 and J is TRBJ1-2, with D perhaps TRBD1 (6 bases). The V gene's germline CDR1 is LGHNA and CDR2 YNFKEQ. Trimming took 5 bases from V and 4 from J, leaving 14 bases between them. The CDR3 covers 14 residues. CDR3 DNA: TGTGCCAGCAGCACGACAGGAGGAGGCTATGGCTACACCTTC. It specifies CASSTTGGGYGYTF.

The V and J genes are TRBV5-4 and TRBJ2-3; 10 bases match TRBD2. Per the germline V gene, CDR1 is SGHNT and CDR2 is YYREEE (reference sequence). V shed 4 bases and J 1 base; nucleotides not matched to a gene: 3. The CDR3 runs 15 residues. CDR3: CASSLSGGRTDTQYF. The CDR3, as DNA: TGTGCCAGCAGCCTTAGCGGGGGGCGCACAGATACGCAGTATTTT. Complete variable domain (other parts from reference TRBV5-4 and TRBJ2-3): ETGVTQSPTHLIKTRGQQVTLRCSSQSGHNTVSWYQQALGQGPQFIFQYYREEENGRGNFPPRFSGLQFPNYSSELNVNALELDDSALYLCASSLSGGRTDTQYFGPGTRLTVL.